The present entry profiles one T cell receptor beta chain with its context. The target antigen is unknown. The germline V gene encodes CDR1 MDHEN and CDR2 SYDVKM. Unmatched junction bases numbered 10, after V lost 3 bases and J lost 5 bases. This CDR3 comprises 16 residues. TCRdb recomputed calls from the reads with MiXCR, one row per CDR3 protein. This sample has roughly 700,000 distinct CDR3 sequences, with around 35% found just once. These data belong to a study of T cell repertoires in cytomegalovirus infection. This chain links TRBV28 with TRBJ2-3; 8 bases align to TRBD2. The TCR sequence derives from a human donor in good health (CMV status not recorded). Some clones in this sample may be carry-over from other donors' samples. The material sequenced was cultured PBMCs, taken from culture after CMV antigen stimulation. DNA of the CDR3: TGTGCCAGCAGTTTCGCGGGGGGCCGTCGCGAAGATACGCAGTATTTT. Translating it yields CASSFAGGRREDTQYF.